Shown below are 14 T cell receptor beta chains from a single sample sequenced in a study of graft-versus-host responses after intestinal transplantation (dated by TCRdb to about 2021). The antigens of these receptors remain unknown. Library creation used the immunoSEQ multiplex PCR assay. TCRdb took over this immuneACCESS table, retaining in-frame rearrangements with V and J assigned. Such tables are incomplete; in checked studies, under half of the missing clones stem from an unresolved V gene, and the remainder is unexplained. Across this sample there are roughly 120,000 clones, with about 95% seen only once. More than 2.5% of the sample goes to the ten largest clones. Explained via the paper, the time point label denotes: cells obtained before transplantation from donor or recipient. Sequencing used unstimulated CD8+ T cells sorted from spleen or lymph node cells, obtained before intestinal transplant. The receptor source for this set is a human donor who received an intestinal transplant.

The chain has TRBV14 and TRBJ1-1; D gene uncertain. CDR3 length: 12 amino acids. Trimming stripped 3 bases from V and 8 bases from J, with 10 bases between. Germline assignment: CDR1 SGHDN and CDR2 FVKESK. The CDR3 loop reads CASSHQKYEAFF. Written as DNA, the CDR3 is TGTGCCAGCAGCCATCAGAAGTACGAAGCTTTCTTT.

V is TRBV28 and J is TRBJ1-2; maybe TRBD1 (5 bases). V shed 10 bases and J shed 0 bases, with 12 bases lying between them. The CDR3 has 13 residues. Germline CDR1 MDHEN, CDR2 SYDVKM. The CDR3 DNA reads TGTGCCACCGGCGGGGGTCCTAACTATGGCTACACCTTC. Protein: CATGGGPNYGYTF.

The sample holds one count of this clone. V is TRBV29-1 and J is TRBJ2-5; a possible D gene is TRBD1 (6 bases). Deletions cut 6 bases from V and 1 base from J, with 12 bases between. The CDR3 runs 13 residues. The germline V gene encodes CDR1 SQVTM and CDR2 ANQGSEA. The CDR3 sequence: CSVAWTAQETQYF. CDR3 nucleotide sequence: TGCAGCGTCGCCTGGACAGCCCAAGAGACCCAGTACTTC.

The chain recombines TRBV7-9 with TRBJ1-1, with 7 nucleotides matching TRBD1. Germline V gene data show CDR1 as SEHNR and CDR2 as FQNEAQ (reference sequence). This CDR3 has 16 amino acids. Losses at the gene ends were 5 bases for V and 1 base for J; bases not matched to a gene: 10. The CDR3 region has the DNA TGTGCCAGCAGCCGACAGGGCCGAACTTCGAACACTGAAGCTTTCTTT. Translated: CASSRQGRTSNTEAFF.

The V and J genes are TRBV15 and TRBJ1-1; TRBD1 aligns across 8 bases. V trimming: 6 bases; J trimming: 7 bases; junction bases outside the gene matches: 7. This CDR3 comprises 13 residues. Germline CDR1 and CDR2: LNHNV and YYDKDF (reference sequence). Written as DNA, the CDR3 is TGTGCCACCAGTCCGGGACAGGCGGGTGAAGCTTTCTTT. Translating it yields CATSPGQAGEAFF.

The chain employs TRBV7-2 and TRBJ2-1, with TRBD2 as a possible D gene (5 bases). V was cut by 3 bases and J by 3 bases, with 9 bases left in between. Germline V CDR1 and CDR2: SGHTA, FQGNSA. This CDR3 contains 14 residues. The CDR3 loop reads CASSFFRDYNEQFF. CDR3 sequence (DNA): TGTGCCAGCAGCTTCTTTCGGGACTACAATGAGCAGTTCTTC.

In this sample, this clone turned up once. V and J are TRBV5-6 and TRBJ1-5, with 8 bases aligning to TRBD1. Germline assignment: CDR1 SGHDT and CDR2 YYEEEE. Trimming at V came to 4 bases and at J to 5 bases, leaving 5 bases not matched to a gene. The CDR3 length is 14 residues. CDR3 in amino acids: CASSPGTGYQPQHF. As DNA, the CDR3 is TGTGCCAGCAGCCCCGGGACAGGCTATCAGCCCCAGCATTTT.

The chain couples TRBV7-9 to TRBJ2-7, with 10 bases matching TRBD1. Germline V gene data show CDR1 as SEHNR and CDR2 as FQNEAQ (reference sequence). Unmatched junction bases numbered 5, after V lost 10 bases and J lost 2 bases. The CDR3 loop spans 13 amino acids. The CDR3 sequence is CAIDRGRPYEQYF. In DNA, the CDR3 is TGTGCCATCGACAGGGGGCGACCCTACGAGCAGTACTTC.

This clone is termed medium-sized. The chain employs TRBV5-4 and TRBJ2-7; D uncertain. CDR3 length: 15 amino acids. The germline V gene has CDR1 SGHNT and CDR2 YYREEE (reference sequence). Trimming took 1 base from V and 0 from J, leaving 11 bases between them. CDR3 DNA sequence: TGTGCCAGCAGCTTGTTCAGCGACCCCTCCTACGAGCAGTACTTC. It encodes CASSLFSDPSYEQYF.

This clone was seen just once. This chain joins TRBV4-1 and TRBJ2-1, with D possibly TRBD2 on 6 matching bases. V gave up 2 bases and J gave up 0 bases, with 8 bases separating them. This CDR3 has 15 amino acids. Germline CDR1 MGHRA, CDR2 YSYEKL. CDR3 in amino acids: CASSQMGGSYNEQFF. For the CDR3, the DNA is TGCGCCAGCAGCCAAATGGGGGGCTCCTACAATGAGCAGTTCTTC.

This sequence joins TRBV27 and TRBJ1-1, with D unresolved. This CDR3 has 12 amino acids. CDR1 MNHEY and CDR2 SMNVEV come from the germline V gene (reference sequence). Trimming removed 8 bases at V and 9 bases at J, with 16 bases between. The CDR3 DNA reads TGTGCCAGCTTTCCCACGTGGGGTAAAGCTTTCTTT. Translating it yields CASFPTWGKAFF.

The V call is TRBV21-1, the J call TRBJ2-6; the table assigns TRBD1, which was not confirmed against the DNA. TRBV21-1 is a documented pseudogene. The CDR3 covers 20 residues. Here the CDR3 DNA reads TGTGCCAGCAGCCCTCGGGACAGGGAGTTAAGGGCCTCTGGGGCCAACGTCCTGACTTTC. It specifies CASSPRDRELRASGANVLTF.

The rearrangement uses TRBV6-5 and TRBJ1-2, with TRBD1 matching over 9 bases. V dropped 4 bases and J dropped 7; count of bases not matched to a gene: 4. The CDR3 totals 13 residues. Germline CDR1 MNHEY, CDR2 SVGAGI. CDR3 bases: TGTGCCAGCAGTTTCACAGGGGGCATTGGCTACACCTTC. This codes for CASSFTGGIGYTF.

This sequence joins TRBV4-1 and TRBJ2-1; 8 bases match TRBD2. CDR3 length: 18 amino acids. Germline CDR1 and CDR2: MGHRA and YSYEKL. Trimming removed 1 base from V and 2 bases from J; junction bases left unmatched: 10. This chain's CDR3 is CASSQASPERETYNEQFF. CDR3 coding DNA: TGCGCCAGCAGCCAAGCGTCCCCGGAGCGGGAGACCTACAATGAGCAGTTCTTC.